The rows below give T cell receptor beta chains drawn from one sample of a study of T cell repertoires in cytomegalovirus infection. MiXCR, applied by TCRdb to the reads, yields one record per CDR3 protein. The sample yields 100,000 to 150,000 distinct CDR3 sequences, over 30% seen once. Their cognate antigens are unknown. Here the sequenced sample was CD8+ T cells from cultured PBMCs, taken from culture after CMV antigen stimulation. The source is a human donor in good health (CMV status not recorded). Some clones in this sample may be carry-over from other donors' samples. Each CDR3 is given with its conserved first and last residue. Fields, in order: D gene, clone size, J gene, V gene, CDR3 protein, CDR3 DNA. D genes are given only for firm matches. For some rows the clone size is stated as once, few or many, or as a class when expanded; others skip it.

d_gene: TRBD1; abundance: many; j_gene: TRBJ1-4; v_gene: TRBV12-3/TRBV12-4; CDR3aa: CASTSGGNNEKLFF; CDR3nt: TGTGCCAGCACCTCAGGGGGGAATAATGAAAAACTGTTTTTT
d_gene: NA; abundance: NA; j_gene: TRBJ2-5; v_gene: TRBV5-8; CDR3aa: CASSLEGRDAQYF; CDR3nt: TGTGCCAGCAGCCTTGAGGGAAGAGATGCCCAGTACTTC
d_gene: TRBD1; abundance: NA; j_gene: TRBJ2-2; v_gene: TRBV6-6; CDR3aa: CASSYFGQVNTGELFF; CDR3nt: TGTGCCAGCAGTTACTTTGGACAGGTGAACACCGGGGAGCTGTTTTTT
d_gene: TRBD1; abundance: few; j_gene: TRBJ2-1; v_gene: TRBV19; CDR3aa: CASSIYGDRGTLNEQFF; CDR3nt: TGTGCCAGTAGTATATACGGGGACAGGGGGACTCTAAATGAGCAGTTCTTC
d_gene: TRBD1; abundance: few; j_gene: TRBJ2-1; v_gene: TRBV24-1; CDR3aa: CATSDPDRDYNEQFF; CDR3nt: TGTGCCACCAGTGACCCGGACAGGGACTACAATGAGCAGTTCTTC
d_gene: NA; abundance: many; j_gene: TRBJ1-2; v_gene: TRBV7-9; CDR3aa: CASSLEGRSGLF; CDR3nt: TGTGCCAGCAGCTTAGAAGGCAGGTCGGGCCTCTTC
d_gene: TRBD1; abundance: few; j_gene: TRBJ2-7; v_gene: TRBV11-1; CDR3aa: CASSLDGQGLTYEQYF; CDR3nt: TGTGCCAGCAGCTTAGATGGACAGGGATTAACCTACGAGCAGTACTTC
d_gene: NA; abundance: few; j_gene: TRBJ1-6; v_gene: TRBV5-4; CDR3aa: CASSLGFSSYNSPLHF; CDR3nt: TGTGCCAGCAGCCTGGGGTTCAGCTCCTATAATTCACCCCTCCACTTT
d_gene: TRBD1; abundance: NA; j_gene: TRBJ1-5; v_gene: TRBV4-1; CDR3aa: CASSPAWTGVNQPQHF; CDR3nt: TGCGCCAGCAGCCCGGCCTGGACAGGGGTCAATCAGCCCCAGCATTTT
d_gene: NA; abundance: NA; j_gene: TRBJ1-3; v_gene: TRBV12-3/TRBV12-4; CDR3aa: CASTVGPGNTIYF; CDR3nt: TGTGCCAGCACGGTGGGACCTGGAAACACCATATATTTT
d_gene: NA; abundance: many; j_gene: TRBJ2-5; v_gene: TRBV10-3; CDR3aa: CAIGYSTGWFQETQYF; CDR3nt: TGTGCCATCGGTTATAGCACAGGGTGGTTCCAAGAGACCCAGTACTTC
d_gene: TRBD1; abundance: NA; j_gene: TRBJ1-1; v_gene: TRBV7-4; CDR3aa: CASSPIRQGRRGTEAFF; CDR3nt: TGTGCCAGCAGCCCGATACGACAGGGGCGGCGGGGCACTGAAGCTTTCTTT
d_gene: NA; abundance: NA; j_gene: TRBJ2-7; v_gene: TRBV7-4; CDR3aa: CASSKKGLGKLDYEQYF; CDR3nt: TGTGCCAGCAGCAAGAAAGGGTTGGGGAAGCTGGACTACGAGCAGTACTTC
d_gene: NA; abundance: few; j_gene: TRBJ2-7; v_gene: TRBV27; CDR3aa: CASSYSRTPYYEQYF; CDR3nt: TGTGCCAGCAGTTATTCCAGGACGCCCTACTACGAGCAGTACTTC
d_gene: NA; abundance: few; j_gene: TRBJ1-2; v_gene: TRBV7-6; CDR3aa: CASSLAGQLDGYTF; CDR3nt: TGTGCCAGCAGCTTAGCGGGGCAGTTGGATGGCTACACCTTC
d_gene: NA; abundance: many; j_gene: TRBJ2-2; v_gene: TRBV4-1; CDR3aa: CASSSTVANTGELFF; CDR3nt: TGCGCCAGCAGCTCCACAGTTGCGAACACCGGGGAGCTGTTTTTT
d_gene: NA; abundance: NA; j_gene: TRBJ2-3; v_gene: TRBV4-1; CDR3aa: CASSQDLGGLPDTQYF; CDR3nt: TGCGCCAGCAGCCAAGATCTTGGAGGACTGCCAGATACGCAGTATTTT
d_gene: TRBD1; abundance: few; j_gene: TRBJ2-3; v_gene: TRBV7-2; CDR3aa: CASSIRDRGGLTDTQYF; CDR3nt: TGTGCCAGCAGCATCCGGGACAGGGGGGGTTTAACAGATACGCAGTATTTT
d_gene: NA; abundance: NA; j_gene: TRBJ1-2; v_gene: TRBV10-3; CDR3aa: CAISEDEGTDRHTF; CDR3nt: TGTGCCATCAGTGAGGACGAAGGGACGGACCGTCACACCTTC
d_gene: NA; abundance: NA; j_gene: TRBJ1-6; v_gene: TRBV20-1; CDR3aa: CSARDLLF; CDR3nt: TGCAGTGCTAGAGATCTCCTGTTT